These 30 T cell receptor beta chains share one sample of origin, sequenced in a study of blood T cell repertoires in COVID-19 (TCRdb year 2020). The library came from the immunoSEQ multiplex PCR assay. TCRdb mirrors the immuneACCESS table, restricted to in-frame sequences. Some clones are absent from its copies; in checked studies, under half trace to an unresolved V gene, and the reason for the others is unknown. The sample has 88,000 or so clones on record, 79% of them singletons. The ten largest clones take up about a quarter of the sample. Sequencing used peripheral blood. Every receptor here comes from a human donor in a cohort sampled during active COVID-19.

The count of this clone is one. The chain recombines TRBV24-1 with TRBJ1-5; 8 bases line up with TRBD1. V was clipped by 3 bases and J by 5 bases; unmatched bases: 5. The CDR3 has 15 amino acids. CDR1 is KGHDR, CDR2 SFDVKD, per germline. The CDR3 DNA follows: TGTGCCACCAGTGATGGCAGGGGGCCCGATCAGCCCCAGCATTTT. It yields the protein CATSDGRGPDQPQHF.

This rearrangement joins TRBV5-1 to TRBJ2-7; D is unresolved. Germline assignment: CDR1 SGHRS and CDR2 YFSETQ. Trimming stripped 4 bases from V and 0 bases from J, with 14 bases between. This CDR3 contains 15 residues. The CDR3 DNA follows: TGCGCCAGCAGCCTTTTGTTTCGGAGCTCCTACGAGCAGTACTTC. Residues: CASSLLFRSSYEQYF.

This rearrangement joins TRBV11-3 to TRBJ2-1, with D uncertain. CDR1 is SGHNT, CDR2 YENEEA, per germline. The V and J ends lost 5 bases and 1 base respectively, with 9 bases between them. This CDR3 is 14 amino acids long. The CDR3 reads CASSSVTSYNEQFF. For the CDR3, the DNA is TGTGCCAGCAGCAGCGTGACGTCCTACAATGAGCAGTTCTTC.

The rearrangement joins TRBV25-1 to TRBJ2-5; 7 bases match TRBD1. The J segment lost 2 bases and the V segment lost 6 bases, leaving 6 bases of the junction unmatched. CDR1 is MGHDK, CDR2 SYGVNS, per germline. The CDR3 loop spans 14 amino acids. CDR3 sequence reads: CASSATGVQETQYF. The CDR3 DNA sequence: TGTGCCAGCAGCGCTACAGGGGTTCAAGAGACCCAGTACTTC.

This chain joins TRBV19 and TRBJ2-7; 9 bases fit TRBD1. Germline lookup yields CDR1 LNHDA and CDR2 SQIVND (reference sequence). This CDR3 contains 13 residues. With 5 bases clipped from V and 4 bases from J, the junction kept 3 bases outside the gene matches. The CDR3, as DNA: TGTGCCAGTAGTCTGGGACAGGGTTACGAGCAGTACTTC. It is translated as CASSLGQGYEQYF.

The J gene is TRBJ2-3, the V gene TRBV7-3, with a tentative D call TRBD1 (5 bases). V lost 5 bases and J lost 0, with 9 bases in between. Germline V gene data show CDR1 as SGHTA and CDR2 as FQGTGA. This CDR3 has 14 amino acids. As DNA, the CDR3 is TGTGCCAGCAGCGTAGACAGTAGCACAGATACGCAGTATTTT. Amino acid sequence: CASSVDSSTDTQYF.

The chain carries TRBV2 and TRBJ2-3, with TRBD2 as a possible D gene (6 bases). Germline V CDR1 and CDR2: SNHLY, FYNNEI. Between the trimmed V and J ends, which lost 6 bases and 4 bases, there was a span of 11 bases. The CDR3 consists of 13 residues. The CDR3 DNA follows: TGTGCCAGCAGGGGGGGTAGGGCAGATACGCAGTATTTT. Encoded protein: CASRGGRADTQYF.

The chain links TRBV6-5 to TRBJ2-7, with 8 bases aligning to TRBD1. CDR1 MNHEY and CDR2 SVGAGI come from the germline V gene. V gave up 0 bases and J gave up 2 bases; unmatched junction bases: 3. The CDR3 has 15 residues. CDR3 DNA: TGTGCCAGCAGTTACTCGACAGGGGAAGCCTACGAGCAGTACTTC. This translates into CASSYSTGEAYEQYF.

V usage is TRBV6-5 and J usage is TRBJ2-7, with TRBD2 as a possible D gene (5 bases). The CDR3 is 12 amino acids. V dropped 7 bases and J dropped 7 bases, with 14 bases sitting between them. In germline, CDR1 is MNHEY, CDR2 SVGAGI. The CDR3 DNA is TGTGCCAGCACCCTAGAGGGTTGGGAGCAGTACTTC. Translated, it gives CASTLEGWEQYF.

The chain links TRBV3-1 (or the pseudogene TRBV3-2) to TRBJ1-5; D gene uncertain. Germline CDR1 LGHDT, CDR2 YNNKEL (reference sequence). V lost 1 base, J lost 11 bases, and 18 bases lay in between. There are 15 residues in the CDR3. The CDR3 DNA follows: TGTGCCAGCAGCCAAGGACGGGGTCCCGGAATGGCCCAGCATTTT. Protein product: CASSQGRGPGMAQHF.

This clone was detected only a few times. The J gene is TRBJ2-7, the V gene TRBV6-6; 9 bases map to TRBD1. V dropped 6 bases and J dropped 3; count of bases not matched to a gene: 9. The CDR3 is 15 amino acids. CDR1 and CDR2 (germline): MNHNY, SVGAGI (reference sequence). The CDR3 spells CASRTGGDGVYEQYF. CDR3 sequence (DNA): TGTGCCAGCAGGACAGGGGGGGACGGAGTCTACGAGCAGTACTTC.

The chain employs TRBV10-3 and TRBJ2-1; tentatively, D is TRBD2 (5 bases). The CDR3 runs 14 residues. The germline CDR1 and CDR2 sequences are ENHRY and SYGVKD. The V end lost 8 bases, the J end lost 0 bases, and 11 bases lay between the germline ends. The chain's CDR3 is CAISERYSYNEQFF. CDR3 DNA: TGTGCCATCTCAGAGCGGTACTCCTACAATGAGCAGTTCTTC.

The chain has TRBV6-5 and TRBJ1-3, with D hard to call. The CDR3 length is 15 residues. The germline V gene has CDR1 MNHEY and CDR2 SVGAGI. V was cut by 4 bases and J by 0 bases, with 10 bases left in between. CDR3 protein: CASSSTGDSGNTIYF. The CDR3 DNA reads as TGTGCCAGCAGTTCCACGGGAGACTCTGGAAACACCATATATTTT.

In its sample, this clone was seen a few times. The chain is built from TRBV4-2 and TRBJ1-1, with D perhaps matching TRBD1 (5 bases). This CDR3 comprises 14 residues. V lost 4 bases and J lost 1, with 10 bases in between. CDR1 and CDR2 from the germline V gene are LGHNA and YNFKEQ. As DNA, the CDR3 is TGTGCCAGCAGCCCCCTTCAGGGGAACACTGAAGCTTTCTTT. Its translation is CASSPLQGNTEAFF.

This chain links TRBV11-3 with TRBJ2-4; 9 bases line up with TRBD1. The CDR3 spans 16 residues. Trimming at V came to 4 bases and at J to 1 base, leaving 5 bases not matched to a gene. CDR1 is SGHNT, CDR2 YENEEA, per germline. CDR3 residues: CASSSGQGTAKNIQYF. The CDR3, as DNA: TGTGCCAGCAGCTCCGGACAGGGGACTGCCAAAAACATTCAGTACTTC. Together with reference TRBV11-3 and TRBJ2-4, the CDR3 gives the full variable domain: EAGVVQSPRYKIIEKKQPVAFWCNPISGHNTLYWYLQNLGQGPELLIRYENEEAVDDSQLPKDRFSAERLKGVDSTLKIQPAELGDSAVYLCASSSGQGTAKNIQYFGAGTRLSVL.

V gene TRBV10-3 combines with J gene TRBJ2-7; 9 bases are a match to TRBD1. V lost 7 bases, J lost 6 bases, and 1 base stayed unmatched. Germline V gives CDR1 ENHRY, CDR2 SYGVKD. This CDR3 contains 11 residues. The CDR3 region has the DNA TGTGCCATCAAGACAGGGGGCGAGCAGTACTTC. Amino acids: CAIKTGGEQYF.

The chain employs TRBV18 and TRBJ2-5; 7 bases match TRBD1. V trimming: 2 bases; J trimming: 3 bases; junction bases outside the gene matches: 3. The V gene's germline CDR1 is KGHSH and CDR2 LQKENI. The CDR3 sequence is 14 residues long. CDR3: CASSPAQGEETQYF. The CDR3 coding sequence is TGTGCCAGCTCACCAGCTCAGGGGGAAGAGACCCAGTACTTC. Combining the CDR3 with reference TRBV18 and TRBJ2-5 gives the whole variable domain NAGVMQNPRHLVRRRGQEARLRCSPMKGHSHVYWYRQLPEEGLKFMVYLQKENIIDESGMPKERFSAEFPKEGPSILRIQQVVRGDSAAYFCASSPAQGEETQYFGPGTRLLVL.

The CDR3 DNA follows: TGTGCCAGCAGTTACTCGGGACAGGGGTCCTACGAGCAGTACTTC. As protein: CASSYSGQGSYEQYF. The rearrangement links TRBV6-2 or TRBV6-3 to TRBJ2-7; 10 nucleotides agree with TRBD1. J was trimmed by 1 base and V by 0 bases; bases with no gene match: 0. This CDR3 spans 15 amino acids. Germline V lookup: CDR1 MNHEY, CDR2 SVGEGT.

V and J are TRBV19 and TRBJ1-1, with 7 bases lining up with TRBD1. Looked up from germline, CDR1 is LNHDA and CDR2 is SQIVND (reference sequence). CDR3 size: 13 residues. Trimming cost V 4 bases and J 6 bases; bases outside gene matches: 5. This CDR3 is CASSNRGVSEAFF. The CDR3 DNA reads TGTGCCAGTAGTAACAGGGGAGTCTCTGAAGCTTTCTTT.

The chain joins TRBV4-2 to TRBJ1-3; the D is unclear. From germline, CDR1 is LGHNA and CDR2 YNFKEQ. CDR3 length: 15 residues. The V and J ends lost 1 base and 4 bases respectively, with 11 bases between them. Here the CDR3 reads CASSQAGEPGNTIYF. The CDR3 DNA is TGTGCCAGCAGCCAAGCCGGGGAGCCCGGAAACACCATATATTTT.

The chain links TRBV30 to TRBJ2-7; 7 bases map to TRBD2. Germline CDR1 is GTSNPN and CDR2 is SVGIG (reference sequence). The trim removed 3 bases at V and 6 bases at J, leaving 11 bases unmatched. The CDR3 has 14 amino acids. The CDR3 sequence is CAWRGDYRASEQYF. DNA of the CDR3: TGTGCCTGGAGGGGGGACTATCGAGCGAGCGAGCAGTACTTC. The whole variable domain, remainder taken from reference TRBV30 and TRBJ2-7, is SQTIHQWPATLVQPVGSPLSLECTVEGTSNPNLYWYRQAAGRGLQLLFYSVGIGQISSEVPQNLSASRPQDRQFILSSKKLLLSDSGFYLCAWRGDYRASEQYFGPGTRLTVT.

This clone was recorded a few times. The rearrangement links TRBV19 to TRBJ1-2; D remains unclear. Germline values: CDR1 LNHDA, CDR2 SQIVND (reference sequence). The CDR3 is made up of 13 amino acids. V dropped 3 bases and J dropped 9 bases, with 14 bases sitting between them. The CDR3 reads CASSIVVWASYTF. The CDR3 region has the DNA TGTGCCAGTAGTATTGTGGTTTGGGCAAGCTACACCTTC.

This clone has only one observation. The rearrangement uses TRBV7-9 and TRBJ1-1; D unclear. V lost 4 bases, J lost 1 base, and 13 bases lay in between. The CDR3 has 15 amino acids. The germline V gene has CDR1 SEHNR and CDR2 FQNEAQ (reference sequence). The CDR3 coding sequence is TGTGCCAGCAGCTCCGCTTCGACATCGAACACTGAAGCTTTCTTT. Protein: CASSSASTSNTEAFF.

The chain employs TRBV14 and TRBJ1-1; D might be TRBD1 (6 bases). The CDR3 is 18 residues long. V dropped 4 bases and J dropped 4 bases, with 25 bases sitting between them. The germline CDR1 and CDR2 sequences are SGHDN and FVKESK. The CDR3: CASSRRLLTNREITEAFF. For the CDR3, the DNA is TGTGCCAGCAGCCGACGTTTATTAACCAACAGGGAAATCACTGAAGCTTTCTTT. The full variable domain, in which reference TRBV14 and TRBJ1-1 provide the parts outside the CDR3, is EAGVTQFPSHSVIEKGQTVTLRCDPISGHDNLYWYRRVMGKEIKFLLHFVKESKQDESGMPNNRFLAERTGGTYSTLKVQPAELEDSGVYFCASSRRLLTNREITEAFFGQGTRLTVV.

The V call is TRBV6-5, the J call TRBJ2-5, with 9 bases that match TRBD2. CDR3 size: 14 residues. The germline V gene encodes CDR1 MNHEY and CDR2 SVGAGI. Losses at the gene ends were 8 bases for V and 1 base for J; bases not matched to a gene: 5. In nucleotides, the CDR3 is TGTGCCAGCCCGCGGGGGGGCAGCCAAGAGACCCAGTACTTC. This codes for CASPRGGSQETQYF.

The rearrangement joins TRBV9 to TRBJ1-4; 7 nucleotides align to TRBD1. The germline CDR1 and CDR2 sequences are SGDLS and YYNGEE. With V trimmed by 1 base and J by 2 bases, 2 bases remained unmatched. There are 15 residues in the CDR3. CDR3 coding DNA: TGTGCCAGCAGCGTATCAGGGGGTACTAATGAAAAACTGTTTTTT. Its translation: CASSVSGGTNEKLFF.

The chain has TRBV2 and TRBJ1-3; 8 positions match TRBD1. The CDR3 loop spans 15 amino acids. Germline values: CDR1 SNHLY, CDR2 FYNNEI. The junction had 5 bases not matched to a gene; V was cut back by 7 bases and J by 0 bases. CDR3 DNA: TGTGCCAGCAAGGACAGGGCCGGCTCTGGAAACACCATATATTTT. Translating gives CASKDRAGSGNTIYF.

V usage is TRBV2 and J usage is TRBJ1-2, with a tentative D call TRBD1 (6 bases). The CDR3 has 14 residues. Trimming shortened V by 6 bases and J by 4 bases, and 15 bases separated the two germline ends. From germline, CDR1 is SNHLY and CDR2 FYNNEI. CDR3 nucleotide sequence: TGTGCCAGCAGAGGGCAGGGGTATATCTATGGCTACACCTTC. It specifies CASRGQGYIYGYTF.

This chain uses TRBV9 with TRBJ2-1; 9 bases are shared with TRBD2. Trimming at V came to 4 bases and at J to 8 bases, leaving 10 bases not matched to a gene. This CDR3 is 15 amino acids long. Germline CDR1 reads SGDLS; CDR2 reads YYNGEE. The CDR3 sequence: CASSTTSGWEDEQFF. The CDR3 DNA is TGTGCCAGCAGCACTACTAGCGGGTGGGAGGATGAGCAGTTCTTC. The full variable domain, with the rest looked up from reference TRBV9 and TRBJ2-1, is DSGVTQTPKHLITATGQRVTLRCSPRSGDLSVYWYQQSLDQGLQFLIQYYNGEERAKGNILERFSAQQFPDLHSELNLSSLELGDSALYFCASSTTSGWEDEQFFGPGTRLTVL.

The chain carries TRBV9 and TRBJ2-5; 10 positions agree with TRBD2. Germline CDR1 and CDR2: SGDLS and YYNGEE. The CDR3 has 15 residues. Trimming took 5 bases from V and 0 from J; bases not matched to a gene: 4. The CDR3: CASSSGRINQETQYF. In DNA, the CDR3 is TGTGCCAGCAGTAGCGGGAGGATAAACCAAGAGACCCAGTACTTC.